This passage covers 16 T cell receptor beta chains from one sample sequenced in a study of Graves' ophthalmopathy and Graves' hyperthyroidism. CDR3 regions of TCR beta were amplified from RNA transcripts. Second-round multiplex PCR came after first-round RT-PCR with HTBI primers. TCRdb re-derived calls from the multiplex PCR reads in MiXCR, one entry per CDR3 protein. The table has around 1.1 million distinct CDR3 sequences, about 38% seen once. Specimen: peripheral blood or thyroid tissue (not recorded which). The receptors originated from an adult man with Graves' hyperthyroidism.

For this clonotype: A much bigger clone sits one base away, suggesting this may be a read error. The rearrangement links TRBV5-1 to TRBJ2-7; D may be TRBD2 (6 bases). Germline CDR1 and CDR2: SGHRS and YFSETQ. The CDR3 has 13 amino acids. The CDR3 here is CASSIADNYEQCF. The CDR3, as DNA: TGCGCCAGCTCTATAGCGGACAACTACGAGCAGTGCTTC. The full variable domain, its missing parts supplied by reference TRBV5-1 and TRBJ2-7, is KAGVTQTPRYLIKTRGQQVTLSCSPISGHRSVSWYQQTPGQGLQFLFEYFSETQRNKGNFPGRFSGRQFSNSRSEMNVSTLELGDSALYLCASSIADNYEQCFGPGTRLTVT.

As concerns this clonotype: This may arise from a read error, as a much more abundant clone is one base away. The chain combines TRBV12-3 or TRBV12-4 with TRBJ1-2, with D unclear. With 3 bases removed from V and 7 bases from J, the gap between germline ends came to 15 bases. This CDR3 has 14 residues. The CDR3 nucleotides are TGTGCCAGCAGTTTCCCGACCCCAACCTGTGGCTACACCTTC. As protein: CASSFPTPTCGYTF.

The chain combines TRBV7-9 with TRBJ1-6; 8 positions agree with TRBD1. Germline values: CDR1 SEHNR, CDR2 FQNEAQ (reference sequence). V was clipped by 5 bases and J by 4 bases; unmatched bases: 4. This CDR3 spans 15 amino acids. CDR3 region: CASSGGDRYNSPLHF. In DNA form, the CDR3 reads TGTGCCAGCAGCGGCGGGGACAGGTATAATTCACCCCTCCACTTT.

The chain links TRBV6-5 to TRBJ1-5; possible D gene TRBD1, 6 bases. The germline V gene has CDR1 MNHEY and CDR2 SVGAGI. The V gene lost 4 bases and the J gene lost 2 bases, with 9 bases spanning the gap. The CDR3 consists of 14 residues. The CDR3 DNA is TGTGCCAGCAGTTGGGGGGGCGGCAATCAGCCCCAGCATTTT. Translation: CASSWGGGNQPQHF.

This clonotype appeared a single time. This sequence joins TRBV11-2 and TRBJ1-1, with 9 nucleotides matching TRBD1. The germline V gene has CDR1 SGHAT and CDR2 FQNNGV. Germline trimming cut 0 bases from V and 4 bases from J; bases unmatched to any gene: 3. The CDR3 consists of 15 residues. In nucleotides, the CDR3 is TGTGCCAGCAGCTTAGATGGACAGGGGAGCACTGAAGCTTTCTTT. Protein: CASSLDGQGSTEAFF.

The chain is built from TRBV29-1 and TRBJ2-2; TRBD1 matches at 8 bases. This CDR3 region has 13 residues. V was clipped by 8 bases and J by 4 bases; unmatched bases: 6. CDR1 is SQVTM, CDR2 ANQGSEA, per germline. In DNA form, the CDR3 reads TGCAGCATCGGACAGGGCAGCACCGGGGAGCTGTTTTTT. This codes for CSIGQGSTGELFF.

As to this clonotype: Being one base from a much bigger clone, this may be a read error. The chain carries TRBV7-2 and TRBJ2-6; D perhaps matches TRBD1 (6 bases). Looked up from germline, CDR1 is SGHTA and CDR2 is FQGNSA. This CDR3 has 16 amino acids. V lost 7 bases to trimming and J lost 0 bases, with 13 bases between them. The CDR3 DNA is TGTGCCAGCACCACAGGGTTACTCTCTGGGGCCAACGTCCTGACTTTC. Protein: CASTTGLLSGANVLTF.

The chain employs TRBV9 and TRBJ2-5; 13 nucleotides align to TRBD2. Germline V gene sequence: CDR1 SGDLS, CDR2 YYNGEE. The CDR3 totals 18 residues. The J segment lost 5 bases and the V segment lost 0 bases, leaving 10 bases of the junction unmatched. CDR3 in DNA: TGTGCCAGCAGCGTAGGGGGACTAGCGGGGAATCCCCAGGAGACCCAGTACTTC. As protein: CASSVGGLAGNPQETQYF. Drawing the rest from reference TRBV9 and TRBJ2-5, the complete variable domain is DSGVTQTPKHLITATGQRVTLRCSPRSGDLSVYWYQQSLDQGLQFLIQYYNGEERAKGNILERFSAQQFPDLHSELNLSSLELGDSALYFCASSVGGLAGNPQETQYFGPGTRLLVL.

This clonotype has at least ten counts. The rearrangement uses TRBV29-1 and TRBJ2-7; possibly TRBD1 or TRBD2 for D (5 bases each). Germline loops: CDR1 SQVTM, CDR2 ANQGSEA. The CDR3 consists of 11 residues. The ends were cut back, 4 bases at V and 2 bases at J, with 6 bases in the middle. CDR3 in amino acids: CSVVGAYEQYF. CDR3 bases: TGCAGCGTTGTGGGGGCCTACGAGCAGTACTTC.

This clonotype showed up many times. The V and J genes are TRBV12-3 or TRBV12-4 and TRBJ1-5; D remains ambiguous. V was shortened by 3 bases and J by 4 bases, with 13 bases between the two germline ends. CDR3 length: 15 amino acids. DNA of the CDR3: TGTGCCAGCAGTTTCGCAGGTGACGCTAATCAGCCCCAGCATTTT. Residues: CASSFAGDANQPQHF.

The chain carries TRBV20-1 and TRBJ1-6; 7 positions match TRBD1. CDR3 length: 14 amino acids. V was clipped by 3 bases and J by 8 bases; unmatched bases: 7. Germline V lookup: CDR1 DFQATT, CDR2 SNEGSKA (reference sequence). The CDR3 protein is CSASRQGRDSPLHF. Here the CDR3 DNA reads TGCAGTGCTAGCAGACAGGGCCGCGATTCACCCCTCCACTTT.

The rearrangement links TRBV20-1 to TRBJ2-7; 8 positions agree with TRBD1. In germline, CDR1 is DFQATT, CDR2 SNEGSKA (reference sequence). Trimming took 5 bases from V and 2 from J; bases not matched to a gene: 5. This CDR3 contains 13 residues. The CDR3, as DNA: TGCAGTGCTTCCTCGACAGGGGCCTACGAGCAGTACTTC. As protein: CSASSTGAYEQYF.

This clonotype was seen a few times. The rearrangement joins TRBV9 to TRBJ2-7, with 8 bases aligning to TRBD2. The length of the CDR3 is 15 residues. J lost 3 bases, V lost 0 bases, and 5 bases had no gene match. The V gene's germline CDR1 is SGDLS and CDR2 YYNGEE. The CDR3 DNA follows: TGTGCCAGCAGCGTAGGTGCGGGGGGCGGCTACGAGCAGTACTTC. Protein sequence: CASSVGAGGGYEQYF.

This clonotype was seen once. The chain is built from TRBV7-2 and TRBJ1-2; D unclear. The ends were cut back, 11 bases at V and 8 bases at J, with 18 bases in the middle. The CDR3 loop spans 12 amino acids. Germline CDR1 and CDR2: SGHTA and FQGNSA. CDR3 bases: TGTGCCTGGACGAGGACTTTAAGGGGCTACACCTTC. This codes for CAWTRTLRGYTF.

The V call is TRBV6-1, the J call TRBJ1-5; D is ambiguous. Trimming cost V 2 bases and J 3 bases, with 11 bases left between them. Per the germline V gene, CDR1 is MNHNS and CDR2 is SASEGT. CDR3 size: 15 residues. DNA of the CDR3: TGTGCCAGCAGTGAACCAACGGAATCCAATCAGCCCCAGCATTTT. As protein: CASSEPTESNQPQHF.

This clonotype came up many times. The chain has TRBV7-6 and TRBJ1-4, with a possible D match to TRBD1 (5 bases). The CDR3 contains 15 residues. Trimming shortened V by 1 base and J by 7 bases, and 13 bases separated the two germline ends. Germline-derived CDR1 and CDR2 are SGHVS and FNYEAQ. CDR3 DNA: TGTGCCAGCAGCTTAGGAAGCGGGGCTGCTGAAAAACTGTTTTTT. Its translation: CASSLGSGAAEKLFF.